This TCR beta chain appears in the sequencing data of a study of PD-1 blockade in mismatch repair-deficient tumors. Whole-study findings and limits: Tumor-resident clones, often undetectable pretreatment in blood, expanded then contracted after pembrolizumab.

The CDR3 is made up of 15 amino acids. V was pared by 6 bases and J by 4 bases, with 17 bases between. Germline-derived CDR1 and CDR2 are MNHEY and SVGAGI. Details on this clone: Its antigen is not known.

TCRs were sequenced from a few patients responding to pembrolizumab. Only in-frame clones appear in the TCRdb table, and some are missing; sequencing was by immunoSEQ multiplex PCR. In the table there are around 52,000 clones, over 75% of which are singletons. This sequence was found in an adult with mismatch repair-deficient cancer. The starting material was peripheral blood, obtained about 4.5 months after starting pembrolizumab. The chain uses TRBV6-5 and TRBJ2-3; D gene ambiguous. This CDR3 is CASRAGQSAADTQYF. In DNA form, the CDR3 reads TGTGCCAGCAGAGCCGGGCAGTCGGCGGCAGATACGCAGTATTTT.